This T cell receptor (beta chain) was sequenced for a study of blood T cell repertoires in COVID-19. Study in general: The analysed material was cDNA or gDNA that came from T cells, B-cell-depleted T cells, or PBMCs.

The length of the CDR3 is 15 residues. Germline V gene sequence: CDR1 MNHNS, CDR2 SASEGT. The V segment lost 0 bases and the J segment 5 bases; nucleotides outside the gene matches: 4. Clones were sequenced by immunoSEQ multiplex PCR, and TCRdb holds only the in-frame ones, with some missing. Counted here are some 230,000 clones, around 86% occurring once; the ten biggest clones make up roughly 10%. The sample consisted of peripheral blood. This chain uses TRBV6-1 with TRBJ2-5; 9 nucleotides line up with TRBD2. This TCR was sampled from a woman in her 50s with COVID-19, enrolled during active disease. The DNA of the CDR3 is TGTGCCAGCAGTGAAGCCAGCGGGGGGTGGGAGACCCAGTACTTC. Translated: CASSEASGGWETQYF.